A single sample gave rise to the 25 T cell receptor beta chains below, sequenced in a study of blood T cell repertoires in COVID-19. Measured with immunoSEQ multiplex PCR; TCRdb has only the in-frame clones, and not every one. The sample has some 250,000 clones; 80% to 85% are singletons. The sequencing input was peripheral blood. All receptors derive from a man aged 60 to 75 with acute or convalescent COVID-19.

This sequence joins TRBV7-2 and TRBJ2-1; perhaps TRBD2 as D (5 bases). V gave up 3 bases and J gave up 5 bases, with 17 bases separating them. Germline V CDR1 and CDR2: SGHTA, FQGNSA. This CDR3 is built from 16 residues. The CDR3 is CASSLSWFLRDNEQFF. DNA for the CDR3: TGTGCCAGCAGCTTGTCATGGTTTTTGCGGGACAATGAGCAGTTCTTC.

V and J are TRBV5-1 and TRBJ1-1, with TRBD1 matching over 11 bases. Looked up from germline, CDR1 is SGHRS and CDR2 is YFSETQ. With 4 bases clipped from V and 2 bases from J, the junction kept 7 bases outside the gene matches. This CDR3 has 16 amino acids. CDR3 sequence reads: CASSRSGTGGNTEAFF. The CDR3, as DNA: TGCGCCAGCAGCCGGTCCGGGACAGGGGGTAACACTGAAGCTTTCTTT.

This clone appeared once. This rearrangement joins TRBV18 to TRBJ2-3; D remains ambiguous. Germline V gene data show CDR1 as KGHSH and CDR2 as LQKENI. The V and J ends lost 3 bases and 6 bases respectively, with 10 bases between them. There are 13 residues in the CDR3. This chain's CDR3 is CASSPPPMDTQYF. CDR3 DNA sequence: TGTGCCAGCTCACCGCCCCCTATGGATACGCAGTATTTT.

V gene TRBV6-5 combines with J gene TRBJ2-5; 10 nucleotides line up with TRBD2. Germline V lookup: CDR1 MNHEY, CDR2 SVGAGI. CDR3 size: 14 residues. V was clipped by 6 bases and J by 5 bases; unmatched bases: 6. CDR3: CASRRAGGPETQYF. In DNA form, the CDR3 reads TGTGCCAGCAGGAGAGCGGGGGGGCCCGAGACCCAGTACTTC.

The chain is built from TRBV18 and TRBJ1-2; D is ambiguous. V lost 3 bases, J lost 8 bases, and 16 bases lay in between. Germline assignment: CDR1 KGHSH and CDR2 LQKENI. The CDR3 consists of 14 residues. CDR3: CASSPPFRGGGYTF. The CDR3, as DNA: TGTGCCAGCTCACCGCCATTCCGGGGTGGCGGCTACACCTTC. Full variable domain (outside the CDR3, taken from reference TRBV18 and TRBJ1-2): NAGVMQNPRHLVRRRGQEARLRCSPMKGHSHVYWYRQLPEEGLKFMVYLQKENIIDESGMPKERFSAEFPKEGPSILRIQQVVRGDSAAYFCASSPPFRGGGYTFGSGTRLTVV.

This clone was picked up one time. This CDR3 is CASSLGAGQRVNEKLFF. As DNA, the CDR3 is TGTGCCAGCAGCTTAGGGGCGGGGCAGAGAGTTAATGAAAAACTGTTTTTT. The chain is built from TRBV7-2 and TRBJ1-4, with D possibly being TRBD1 (5 bases). V was cut by 1 base and J by 4 bases, with 16 bases left in between. Per germline, CDR1 SGHTA and CDR2 FQGNSA. This CDR3 comprises 17 residues. Looking up the rest from reference TRBV7-2 and TRBJ1-4 gives the full variable domain: GAGVSQSPSNKVTEKGKDVELRCDPISGHTALYWYRQSLGQGLEFLIYFQGNSAPDKSGLPSDRFSAERTGGSVSTLTIQRTQQEDSAVYLCASSLGAGQRVNEKLFFGSGTQLSVL.

The CDR3 region has the DNA TGTGCCAGCAGTTACGCACTAGCGGGGGGGCAAGAGCAGTTCTTC. Protein product: CASSYALAGGQEQFF. This rearrangement joins TRBV6-6 to TRBJ2-1; 13 bases agree with TRBD2. CDR1 MNHNY and CDR2 SVGAGI come from the germline V gene (reference sequence). The CDR3 loop spans 15 amino acids. V trimming: 2 bases; J trimming: 10 bases; junction bases outside the gene matches: 5.

The V call is TRBV10-3, the J call TRBJ1-5; possible D gene TRBD1, 5 bases. V dropped 2 bases and J dropped 2 bases, with 10 bases sitting between them. CDR3 length: 15 amino acids. The germline V gene encodes CDR1 ENHRY and CDR2 SYGVKD. The CDR3 nucleotides read TGTGCCATCAGTGAGAATCAGGGTGGCAATCAGCCCCAGCATTTT. Translation gives CAISENQGGNQPQHF.

This clone turned up a few times. The rearrangement uses TRBV19 and TRBJ2-1; possible D gene TRBD2, 5 bases. The CDR3 covers 15 residues. Per germline, CDR1 LNHDA and CDR2 SQIVND (reference sequence). V was trimmed by 3 bases and J by 2 bases, leaving 11 bases between them. The CDR3 bases are TGTGCCAGTAGTATGACTAAGTTTCCCTACAATGAGCAGTTCTTC. It yields the protein CASSMTKFPYNEQFF.

The chain employs TRBV7-2 and TRBJ2-1; 8 bases agree with TRBD1. After removal of 1 base from V and 4 bases from J, the junction contained 3 bases not matched to a gene. The CDR3 extends over 15 amino acids. Germline V gene sequence: CDR1 SGHTA, CDR2 FQGNSA. CDR3 in amino acids: CASSLGQGPYNEQFF. The CDR3 nucleotides read TGTGCCAGCAGCTTAGGACAGGGGCCATACAATGAGCAGTTCTTC.

The V call is TRBV18, the J call TRBJ2-7; TRBD1 might be the D (5 bases). The CDR3 loop spans 13 amino acids. Between the trimmed V and J ends, which lost 5 bases and 1 base, there was a span of 9 bases. From germline, CDR1 is KGHSH and CDR2 LQKENI. The CDR3 loop is CASSEDMSYEQYF. The CDR3 nucleotides read TGTGCCAGCTCAGAGGACATGTCCTACGAGCAGTACTTC.

The chain uses TRBV5-4 and TRBJ1-6; maybe TRBD1 (6 bases). With 4 bases removed from V and 0 bases from J, the gap between germline ends came to 20 bases. The germline gives CDR1 SGHNT, CDR2 YYREEE (reference sequence). The CDR3 spans 19 residues. CDR3 nucleotides: TGTGCCAGCAGCCAAGGTGGGACAAGCATGAGCTCCTATAATTCACCCCTCCACTTT. As protein: CASSQGGTSMSSYNSPLHF.

V usage is TRBV27 and J usage is TRBJ1-2; D possibly corresponds to TRBD1 (5 bases). The CDR3 spans 13 residues. Per germline, CDR1 MNHEY and CDR2 SMNVEV (reference sequence). Deletions cut 2 bases from V and 6 bases from J, with 10 bases between. The CDR3 DNA sequence: TGTGCCAGCAGTTTACGGCAGGGAAATGGCTACACCTTC. Its translation is CASSLRQGNGYTF.

The chain joins TRBV19 to TRBJ1-5, with D perhaps matching TRBD1 (5 bases). CDR1 and CDR2 (germline): LNHDA, SQIVND (reference sequence). Deletions cut 2 bases from V and 0 bases from J, with 11 bases between. This CDR3 is built from 16 residues. CDR3 in amino acids: CASSILTVHSNQPQHF. In DNA, the CDR3 is TGTGCCAGTAGTATATTGACAGTTCATAGCAATCAGCCCCAGCATTTT.

The chain recombines TRBV30 with TRBJ2-3, with 9 bases aligning to TRBD1. The V and J ends lost 0 bases and 0 bases, in that order; junction bases with no gene match: 1. Germline CDR1 reads GTSNPN; CDR2 reads SVGIG (reference sequence). CDR3 length: 15 residues. CDR3: CAWSVGTGSTDTQYF. The DNA for the CDR3 is TGTGCCTGGAGTGTAGGGACAGGGAGCACAGATACGCAGTATTTT.

The rearrangement uses TRBV10-1 and TRBJ2-3; D possibly corresponds to TRBD2 (5 bases). The V and J ends lost 6 bases and 8 bases respectively, with 27 bases between them. The CDR3 is 17 amino acids. Germline loops: CDR1 WNHNN, CDR2 SYGVQD (reference sequence). The CDR3 coding sequence is TGCGCCAGCAGGGACTCTGAGAGACTTCTTTCAAAAATTACGCAGTATTTT. Its protein product is CASRDSERLLSKITQYF.

This clone appeared once. This chain links TRBV11-1 with TRBJ2-1; 8 bases are a match to TRBD2. The CDR3 is made up of 15 amino acids. Germline CDR1 reads SGHAT; CDR2 reads FQDESV (reference sequence). The V and J ends lost 4 bases and 4 bases, in that order; junction bases with no gene match: 6. CDR3 DNA sequence: TGTGCCAGCAGCTCCTCGGGACTAGTATACAATGAGCAGTTCTTC. This sequence encodes CASSSSGLVYNEQFF.

J is TRBJ2-7 and V is TRBV28; 7 bases are shared with TRBD1. Looked up from germline, CDR1 is MDHEN and CDR2 is SYDVKM. The CDR3 loop spans 14 amino acids. Losses at the gene ends were 7 bases for V and 7 bases for J; bases not matched to a gene: 13. This CDR3 reads CASTPGQPVWEQYF. The CDR3 DNA follows: TGTGCCAGCACACCGGGACAGCCGGTTTGGGAGCAGTACTTC.

This clone was recorded once. The rearrangement uses TRBV29-1 and TRBJ1-1; perhaps TRBD1 as D (6 bases). Germline lookup yields CDR1 SQVTM and CDR2 ANQGSEA. There are 12 residues in the CDR3. V was shortened by 7 bases and J by 4 bases, with 13 bases between the two germline ends. Here the CDR3 reads CSATGWSTEAFF. CDR3 in DNA: TGCAGCGCTACAGGGTGGAGCACTGAAGCTTTCTTT. The whole variable domain, filled in from reference TRBV29-1 and TRBJ1-1, reads SAVISQKPSRDICQRGTSLTIQCQVDSQVTMMFWYRQQPGQSLTLIATANQGSEATYESGFVIDKFPISRPNLTFSTLTVSNMSPEDSSIYLCSATGWSTEAFFGQGTRLTVV.

The J gene is TRBJ2-2, the V gene TRBV11-3; D call uncertain. Germline CDR1 reads SGHNT; CDR2 reads YENEEA. This CDR3 is 14 amino acids long. V was trimmed by 1 base and J by 6 bases, leaving 9 bases between them. CDR3 amino acids: CASSLGRSAGELFF. CDR3 in DNA: TGTGCCAGCAGCTTAGGCAGGTCTGCCGGGGAGCTGTTTTTT.

This chain connects TRBV13 to TRBJ1-3, with 7 bases that match TRBD1. With V trimmed by 5 bases and J by 2 bases, 3 bases remained unmatched. This CDR3 has 14 amino acids. In germline, CDR1 is PRHDT, CDR2 FYEKMQ (reference sequence). The CDR3 DNA is TGTGCCAGCAGCGTCGACAGGGCTGGAAACACCATATATTTT. This sequence encodes CASSVDRAGNTIYF.

The V gene is TRBV5-4, the J gene TRBJ1-1; 11 positions agree with TRBD1. The CDR3 contains 14 residues. CDR1 SGHNT and CDR2 YYREEE come from the germline V gene (reference sequence). Losses at the gene ends were 9 bases for V and 4 bases for J; bases not matched to a gene: 8. In nucleotides, the CDR3 is TGTGCCACACAGCGGGACAGGGGGACCACTGAAGCTTTCTTT. Protein: CATQRDRGTTEAFF.

This clone is a singleton in its sample. The chain recombines TRBV7-8 with TRBJ2-1; 7 bases are a match to TRBD1. Germline lookup yields CDR1 SGHVS and CDR2 FQNEAQ. V lost 1 base to trimming and J lost 9 bases; unmatched junction nucleotides: 9. CDR3 length equals 15 residues. Here the CDR3 DNA reads TGTGCCAGCAGCTTAGAAAGAAGGGGGCGAGGTGAGCAGTTCTTC. It yields the protein CASSLERRGRGEQFF.

V usage is TRBV18 and J usage is TRBJ1-1; 8 bases are shared with TRBD1. Trimming cost V 4 bases and J 1 base; bases outside gene matches: 8. The CDR3 is made up of 16 amino acids. Germline-derived CDR1 and CDR2 are KGHSH and LQKENI. The CDR3 bases are TGTGCCAGCTCACGCAACAGGGGGTCTCGGAACACTGAAGCTTTCTTT. The encoded protein is CASSRNRGSRNTEAFF.

The chain has TRBV5-1 and TRBJ1-2; TRBD1 might be the D (5 bases). Germline-derived CDR1 and CDR2 are SGHRS and YFSETQ. Trimming removed 1 base from V and 5 bases from J, with 15 bases in between. This CDR3 has 15 amino acids. Here the CDR3 reads CASSLSGDGLYGYTF. The CDR3 DNA reads TGCGCCAGCAGCTTGAGCGGGGACGGATTATATGGCTACACCTTC.